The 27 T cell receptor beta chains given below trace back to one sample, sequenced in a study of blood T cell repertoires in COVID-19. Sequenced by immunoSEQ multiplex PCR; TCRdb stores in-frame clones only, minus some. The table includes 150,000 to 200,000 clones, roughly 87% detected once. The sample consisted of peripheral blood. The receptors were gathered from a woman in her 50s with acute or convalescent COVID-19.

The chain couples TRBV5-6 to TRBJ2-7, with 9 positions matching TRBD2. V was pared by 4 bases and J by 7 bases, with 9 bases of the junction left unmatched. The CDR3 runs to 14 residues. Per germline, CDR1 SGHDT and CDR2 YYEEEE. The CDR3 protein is CASSLGRGGREQYF. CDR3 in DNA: TGTGCCAGCAGCCTAGGGCGGGGGGGCCGTGAGCAGTACTTC.

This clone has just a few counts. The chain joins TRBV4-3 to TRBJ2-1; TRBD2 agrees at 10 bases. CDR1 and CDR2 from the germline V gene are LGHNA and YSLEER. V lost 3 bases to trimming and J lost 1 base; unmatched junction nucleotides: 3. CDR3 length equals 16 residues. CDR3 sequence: CASSQGLATSYNEQFF. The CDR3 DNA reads TGCGCCAGCAGCCAGGGACTAGCGACTTCCTACAATGAGCAGTTCTTC.

The CDR3 region is CASSLSGLYEKLFF. Written as DNA, the CDR3 is TGCGCCAGCAGCCTAAGCGGCTTATATGAAAAACTGTTTTTT. This rearrangement joins TRBV5-1 to TRBJ1-4; the D is unclear. The CDR3 is 14 residues long. The V end was cut by 4 bases, the J end by 6 bases, with 13 bases between. The germline V gene encodes CDR1 SGHRS and CDR2 YFSETQ.

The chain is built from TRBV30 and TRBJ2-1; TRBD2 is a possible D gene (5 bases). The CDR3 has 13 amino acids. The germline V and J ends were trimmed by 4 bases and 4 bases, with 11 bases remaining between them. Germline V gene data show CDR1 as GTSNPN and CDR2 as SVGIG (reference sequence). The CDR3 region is CAWTRTDYNEQFF. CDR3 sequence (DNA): TGTGCCTGGACTAGGACTGATTACAATGAGCAGTTCTTC. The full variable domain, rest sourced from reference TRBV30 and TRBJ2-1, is SQTIHQWPATLVQPVGSPLSLECTVEGTSNPNLYWYRQAAGRGLQLLFYSVGIGQISSEVPQNLSASRPQDRQFILSSKKLLLSDSGFYLCAWTRTDYNEQFFGPGTRLTVL.

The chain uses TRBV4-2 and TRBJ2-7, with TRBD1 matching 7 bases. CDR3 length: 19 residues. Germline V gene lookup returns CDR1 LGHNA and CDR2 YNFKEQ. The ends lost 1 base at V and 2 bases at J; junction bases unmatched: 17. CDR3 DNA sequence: TGTGCCAGCAGCCAAGTCCTTATTGGGGATTGGGACAGTGCCTACGAGCAGTACTTC. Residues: CASSQVLIGDWDSAYEQYF.

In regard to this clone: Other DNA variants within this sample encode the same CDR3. In DNA, the CDR3 is TGCGCCAGCAGCTTACCGGCAGATACGCAGTATTTT. The encoded protein is CASSLPADTQYF. The chain is built from TRBV5-1 and TRBJ2-3; D is unclear. Trimming left V 2 bases short and J 4 bases short, with 5 bases between. The CDR3 sequence is 12 residues long. CDR1 SGHRS and CDR2 YFSETQ come from the germline V gene.

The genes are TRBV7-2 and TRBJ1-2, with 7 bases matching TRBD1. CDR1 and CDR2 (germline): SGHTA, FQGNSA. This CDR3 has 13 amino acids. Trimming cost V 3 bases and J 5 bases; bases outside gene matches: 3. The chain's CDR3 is CASSLGTEYGYTF. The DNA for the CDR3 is TGTGCCAGCAGCTTGGGGACAGAGTATGGCTACACCTTC.

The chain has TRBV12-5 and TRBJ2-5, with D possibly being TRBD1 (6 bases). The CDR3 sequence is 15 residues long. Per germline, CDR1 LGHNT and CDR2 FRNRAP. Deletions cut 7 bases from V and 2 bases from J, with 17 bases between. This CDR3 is CASAPSEDRQETQYF. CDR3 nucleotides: TGTGCTAGTGCCCCATCGGAGGACAGACAAGAGACCCAGTACTTC.

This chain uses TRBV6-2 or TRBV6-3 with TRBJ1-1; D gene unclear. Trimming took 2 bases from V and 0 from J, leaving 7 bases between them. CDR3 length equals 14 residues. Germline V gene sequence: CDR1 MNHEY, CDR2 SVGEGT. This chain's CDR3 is CASSYREVNTEAFF. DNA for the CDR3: TGTGCCAGCAGTTACCGGGAGGTGAACACTGAAGCTTTCTTT.

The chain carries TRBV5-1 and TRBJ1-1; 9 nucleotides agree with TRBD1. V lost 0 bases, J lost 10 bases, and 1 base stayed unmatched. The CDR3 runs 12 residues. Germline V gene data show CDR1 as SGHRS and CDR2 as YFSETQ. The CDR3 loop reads CASSLAGQGAFF. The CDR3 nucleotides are TGCGCCAGCAGCTTGGCGGGACAGGGAGCTTTCTTT.

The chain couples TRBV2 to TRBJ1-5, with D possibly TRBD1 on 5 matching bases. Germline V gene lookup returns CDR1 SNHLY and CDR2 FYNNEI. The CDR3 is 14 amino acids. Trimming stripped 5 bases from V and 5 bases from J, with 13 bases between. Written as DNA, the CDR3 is TGTGCCAGCAGTATGGGGCGGATCCATCAGCCCCAGCATTTT. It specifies CASSMGRIHQPQHF. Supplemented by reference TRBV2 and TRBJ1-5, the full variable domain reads EPEVTQTPSHQVTQMGQEVILRCVPISNHLYFYWYRQILGQKVEFLVSFYNNEISEKSEIFDDQFSVERPDGSNFTLKIRSTKLEDSAMYFCASSMGRIHQPQHFGDGTRLSIL.

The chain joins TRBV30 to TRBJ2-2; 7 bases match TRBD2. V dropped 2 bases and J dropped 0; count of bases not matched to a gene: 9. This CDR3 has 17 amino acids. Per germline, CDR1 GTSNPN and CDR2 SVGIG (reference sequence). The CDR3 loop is CAWSPGWRGSNTGELFF. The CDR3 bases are TGTGCCTGGAGTCCCGGCTGGCGGGGGTCGAACACCGGGGAGCTGTTTTTT.

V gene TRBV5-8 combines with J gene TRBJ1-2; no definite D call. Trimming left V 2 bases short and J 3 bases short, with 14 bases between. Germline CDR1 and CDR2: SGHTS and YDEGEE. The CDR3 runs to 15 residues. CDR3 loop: CASSLAISFDYGYTF. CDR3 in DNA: TGTGCCAGCAGCTTAGCCATCTCCTTTGACTATGGCTACACCTTC.

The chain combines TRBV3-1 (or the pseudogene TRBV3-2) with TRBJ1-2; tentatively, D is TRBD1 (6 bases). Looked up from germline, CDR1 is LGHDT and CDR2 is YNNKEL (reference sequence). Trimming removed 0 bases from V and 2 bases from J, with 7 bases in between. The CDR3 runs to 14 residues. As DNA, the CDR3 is TGTGCCAGCAGCCAAGAAAGGGGGAACTATGGCTACACCTTC. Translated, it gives CASSQERGNYGYTF.

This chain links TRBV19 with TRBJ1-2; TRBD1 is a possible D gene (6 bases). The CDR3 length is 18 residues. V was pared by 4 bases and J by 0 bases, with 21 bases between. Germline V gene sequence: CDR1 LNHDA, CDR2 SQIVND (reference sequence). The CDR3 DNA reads TGTGCCAGTAGTACGCGCGGCAGGGGATTAACCTCTAACTATGGCTACACCTTC. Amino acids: CASSTRGRGLTSNYGYTF.

The CDR3 nucleotides read TGCGCCAGCAGCTTTGGTCAGGGTGGTGGCTACACCTTC. Translation: CASSFGQGGGYTF. This chain connects TRBV5-1 to TRBJ1-2; tentative D call: TRBD1 (5 bases). Per germline, CDR1 SGHRS and CDR2 YFSETQ. The CDR3 has 13 amino acids. The V end was cut by 2 bases, the J end by 7 bases, with 12 bases between.

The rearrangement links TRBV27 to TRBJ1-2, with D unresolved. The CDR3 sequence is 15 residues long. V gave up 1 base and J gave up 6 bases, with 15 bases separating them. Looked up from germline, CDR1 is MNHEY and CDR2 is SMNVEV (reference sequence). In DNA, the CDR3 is TGTGCCAGCAGTTTATTGGGCACGAGGGCGAATGGCTACACCTTC. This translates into CASSLLGTRANGYTF.

The CDR3 nucleotides read TGTGCCAGTACACTGAGGGCAGAGGGTGGAGGCTACACCTTC. This sequence encodes CASTLRAEGGGYTF. The chain joins TRBV19 to TRBJ1-2; D is unresolved. From germline, CDR1 is LNHDA and CDR2 SQIVND (reference sequence). CDR3 length equals 14 residues. V dropped 7 bases and J dropped 8 bases, with 20 bases sitting between them.

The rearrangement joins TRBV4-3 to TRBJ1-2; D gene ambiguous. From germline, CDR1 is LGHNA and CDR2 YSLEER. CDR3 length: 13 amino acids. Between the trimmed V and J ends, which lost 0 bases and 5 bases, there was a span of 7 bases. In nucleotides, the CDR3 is TGCGCCAGCAGCCAAGATCCGAGTTATGGCTACACCTTC. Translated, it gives CASSQDPSYGYTF.

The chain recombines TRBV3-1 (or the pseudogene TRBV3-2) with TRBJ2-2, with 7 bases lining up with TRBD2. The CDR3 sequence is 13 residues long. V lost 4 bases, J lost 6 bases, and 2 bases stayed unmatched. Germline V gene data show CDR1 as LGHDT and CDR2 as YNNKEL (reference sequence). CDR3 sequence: CASSPGLPGELFF. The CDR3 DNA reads TGTGCCAGCAGCCCGGGACTACCCGGGGAGCTGTTTTTT.

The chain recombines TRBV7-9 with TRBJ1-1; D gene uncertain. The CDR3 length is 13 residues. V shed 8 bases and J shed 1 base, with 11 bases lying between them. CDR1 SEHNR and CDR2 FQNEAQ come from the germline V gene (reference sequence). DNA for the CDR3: TGTGCCAGCCTACCGGTCGGGAACACTGAAGCTTTCTTT. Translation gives CASLPVGNTEAFF.

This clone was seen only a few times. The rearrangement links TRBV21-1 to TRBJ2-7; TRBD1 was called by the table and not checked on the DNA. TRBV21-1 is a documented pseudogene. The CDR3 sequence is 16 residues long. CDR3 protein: CASSKEGRQGAYEQYF. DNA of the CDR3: TGTGCCAGCAGCAAAGAAGGGCGACAGGGGGCTTACGAGCAGTACTTC.

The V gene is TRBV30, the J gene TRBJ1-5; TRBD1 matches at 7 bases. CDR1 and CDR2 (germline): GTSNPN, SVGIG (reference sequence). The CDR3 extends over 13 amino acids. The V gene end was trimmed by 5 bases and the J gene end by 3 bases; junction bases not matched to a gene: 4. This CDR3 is CAWAGGDNQPQHF. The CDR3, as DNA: TGTGCCTGGGCAGGGGGAGACAATCAGCCCCAGCATTTT.

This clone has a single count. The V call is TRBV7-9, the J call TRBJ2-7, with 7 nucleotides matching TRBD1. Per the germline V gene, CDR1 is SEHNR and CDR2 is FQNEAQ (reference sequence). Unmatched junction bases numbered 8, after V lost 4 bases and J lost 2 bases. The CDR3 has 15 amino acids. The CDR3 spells CASSWGRDSAYEQYF. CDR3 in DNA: TGTGCCAGCAGCTGGGGCCGGGACAGCGCCTACGAGCAGTACTTC.

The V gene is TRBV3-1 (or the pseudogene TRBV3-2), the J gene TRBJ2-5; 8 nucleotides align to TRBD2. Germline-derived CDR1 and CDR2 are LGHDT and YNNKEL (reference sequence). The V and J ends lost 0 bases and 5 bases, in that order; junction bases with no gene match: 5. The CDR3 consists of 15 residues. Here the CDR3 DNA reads TGTGCCAGCAGCCAAGAGAGCGGGAGACCGGAGACCCAGTACTTC. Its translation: CASSQESGRPETQYF.

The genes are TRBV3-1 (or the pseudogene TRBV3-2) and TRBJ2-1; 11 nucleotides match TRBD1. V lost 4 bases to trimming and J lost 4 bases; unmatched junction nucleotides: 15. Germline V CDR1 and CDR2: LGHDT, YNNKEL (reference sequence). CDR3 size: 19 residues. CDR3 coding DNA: TGTGCCAGCAGCCCTTTGGACAGGGGGCCGATTCCCTCATACAATGAGCAGTTCTTC. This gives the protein CASSPLDRGPIPSYNEQFF.

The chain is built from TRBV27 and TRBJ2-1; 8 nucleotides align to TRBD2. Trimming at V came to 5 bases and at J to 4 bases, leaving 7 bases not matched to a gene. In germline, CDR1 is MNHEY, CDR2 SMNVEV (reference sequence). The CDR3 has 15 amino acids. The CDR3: CASSPWLAGYNEQFF. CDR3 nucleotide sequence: TGTGCCAGCAGTCCCTGGCTAGCGGGTTACAATGAGCAGTTCTTC.